This is a list of T cell receptor beta chains from one sample in a study of blood T cell repertoires in COVID-19. The protocol was immunoSEQ multiplex PCR, while the TCRdb copy is restricted to in-frame clones and leaves out a portion. There are about 190,000 clones in the sample; 85% to 90% occur only once, and less than 3% lies in the top ten. The source material was peripheral blood. Receptor source: a man in his forties or fifties with active or convalescent COVID-19. CDR3s include the opening cysteine and the closing phenylalanine or tryptophan.

v_call: TRBV6-1; j_call: TRBJ2-5; cdr3_aa: CASSESRGGPFIQYF
v_call: TRBV9; j_call: TRBJ1-2; cdr3_aa: CASSVAAGSGYTF
v_call: TRBV9; j_call: TRBJ1-3; cdr3_aa: CASTNEQGSGNTIYF
v_call: TRBV6-1; j_call: TRBJ1-2; cdr3_aa: CASSEQTAGEAGYTF
v_call: TRBV5-1; j_call: TRBJ2-2; cdr3_aa: CASRLVPGELFF
v_call: TRBV24-1; j_call: TRBJ2-3; cdr3_aa: CATSDSGKNTDTQYF
v_call: TRBV10-3; j_call: TRBJ2-7; cdr3_aa: CAISETAYEQYF
v_call: TRBV6-1; j_call: TRBJ2-1; cdr3_aa: CASSEVAGGPRNEQFF
v_call: TRBV19; j_call: TRBJ2-3; cdr3_aa: CASSNRQGATDTQYF
v_call: TRBV27; j_call: TRBJ2-7; cdr3_aa: CASSPGTAFYEQYF
v_call: TRBV6-5; j_call: TRBJ1-2; cdr3_aa: CASSYGGQAYGYTF
v_call: TRBV1; j_call: TRBJ2-2; cdr3_aa: CTSSQDKRFTGELFF
v_call: TRBV5-1; j_call: TRBJ1-3; cdr3_aa: CASGDPGQNSGNTIYF
v_call: TRBV4-2; j_call: TRBJ2-5; cdr3_aa: CASSQAGGPGETQYF
v_call: TRBV5-1; j_call: TRBJ1-4; cdr3_aa: CASSQQGQSTNEKLFF
v_call: TRBV20-1; j_call: TRBJ2-5; cdr3_aa: CSASKGQGETQYF
v_call: TRBV6-5; j_call: TRBJ1-2; cdr3_aa: CASTLADRKEDGYTF
v_call: TRBV6-5; j_call: TRBJ1-3; cdr3_aa: CASSNRAFSGNTIYF
v_call: TRBV29-1; j_call: TRBJ1-6; cdr3_aa: CSVNQGRGSPLHF
v_call: TRBV9; j_call: TRBJ1-4; cdr3_aa: CASSVAGSNEKLFF
v_call: TRBV12-3/TRBV12-4; j_call: TRBJ2-3; cdr3_aa: CASSRTGSAQYF
v_call: TRBV7-3; j_call: TRBJ2-6; cdr3_aa: CASSPHRGVRSGANVLTF
v_call: TRBV28; j_call: TRBJ2-1; cdr3_aa: CAIESGGDEQFF
v_call: TRBV3-1/TRBV3-2; j_call: TRBJ1-2; cdr3_aa: CASSQDAGDYGYTF
v_call: TRBV4-1; j_call: TRBJ2-1; cdr3_aa: CPSSRLASGGNNEQFF
v_call: TRBV7-9; j_call: TRBJ1-6; cdr3_aa: CASSLDQVYNSPLHF
v_call: TRBV5-4; j_call: TRBJ1-6; cdr3_aa: CASSDGTGLYSPLHF
v_call: TRBV7-2; j_call: TRBJ2-1; cdr3_aa: CASSFASGGKNEQFF
v_call: TRBV7-6; j_call: TRBJ2-2; cdr3_aa: CASSPTGTGVNTGELFF
v_call: TRBV3-1/TRBV3-2; j_call: TRBJ2-2; cdr3_aa: CASSQARGTSTGELFF
v_call: TRBV6-6; j_call: TRBJ1-5; cdr3_aa: CATCQDRDSNQPQHF
v_call: TRBV28; j_call: TRBJ1-2; cdr3_aa: CASSRGQGTYGYTF
v_call: TRBV6-1; j_call: TRBJ1-5; cdr3_aa: CASREQDSYSNQPQHF
v_call: TRBV18; j_call: TRBJ2-2; cdr3_aa: CASSQYGDYMDTGELFF
v_call: TRBV4-3; j_call: TRBJ2-5; cdr3_aa: CASSLGLAGSGTQYF
v_call: TRBV18; j_call: TRBJ2-2; cdr3_aa: CASCARTSGITGELFF